This T cell receptor (beta chain) was retrieved from a study of CD8+ T cells in alopecia areata. At the level of the study: Treated patients swallowed 5 to 10 mg of oral tofacitinib twice daily.

cDNA prepared by RNA extraction and subsequent reverse transcription served as the template for sequencing. Using immunoSEQ multiplex PCR, the repertoire was profiled, and TCRdb retains in-frame clones only, with some absent. The sample has about 74,000 clones, about 30% seen once; the top ten hold about 15%. V was pared by 5 bases and J by 5 bases, with 10 bases between. The CDR3 covers 12 residues. Germline V CDR1 and CDR2: SEHNR, FQNEAQ (reference sequence). Regarding treatment: oral pan-JAK inhibitor, 5-10 mg twice daily. The J gene is TRBJ2-7, the V gene TRBV7-9; D possibly uses TRBD1 or TRBD2 (6 bases each). This TCR came from a human donor with alopecia areata. The sample consisted of CD8+ T cells sorted from blood, taken at week 4, from a patient treated with tofacitinib. CDR3 loop: CASSPGAHEQYF. The CDR3, as DNA: TGTGCCAGCAGCCCGGGGGCCCACGAGCAGTACTTC.